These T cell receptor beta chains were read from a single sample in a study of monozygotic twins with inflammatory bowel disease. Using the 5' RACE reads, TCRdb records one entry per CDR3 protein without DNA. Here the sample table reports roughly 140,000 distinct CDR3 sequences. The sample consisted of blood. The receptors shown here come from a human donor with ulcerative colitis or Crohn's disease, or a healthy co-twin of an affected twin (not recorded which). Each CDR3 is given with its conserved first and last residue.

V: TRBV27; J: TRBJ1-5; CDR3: CASMNWGIGPQHF
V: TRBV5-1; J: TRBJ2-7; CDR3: CASSFTSFSYEQYF
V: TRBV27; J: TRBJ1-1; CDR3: CASSLESRRNTEAFF
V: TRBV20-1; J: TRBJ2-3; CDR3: CSARDPRGEDTQYF
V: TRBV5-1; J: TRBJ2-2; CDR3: CASSLGRGGELFF
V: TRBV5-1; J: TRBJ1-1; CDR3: CASSLVRGGDTEAFF
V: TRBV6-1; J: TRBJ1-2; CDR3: CASSEGTGQNGYGYTF
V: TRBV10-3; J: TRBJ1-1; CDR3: CAISPLYGTGGSGTEAFF
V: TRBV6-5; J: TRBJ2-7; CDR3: CASSSRGQGRSYEQYF
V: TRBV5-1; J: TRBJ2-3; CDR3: CASSLMDADTQYF
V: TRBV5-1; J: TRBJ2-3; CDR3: CASSLAPGRTDTQYF
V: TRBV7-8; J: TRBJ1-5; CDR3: CASSSDIISQPQHF
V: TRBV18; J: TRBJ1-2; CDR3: CASSPLTAEGSGYTF